The rows below give T cell receptor beta chains drawn from one sample of a study of beta chain features in type 1 diabetes. Clones were read by immunoSEQ multiplex PCR, and TCRdb kept only the in-frame ones, dropping some. The data show some 350,000 clones, with roughly 14% seen just once and over 0.014% held by the top ten. What was sequenced was naive CD4+ T cells from blood. The origin of the receptors is a woman between 18 and 29 years old with type 1 diabetes. The CDR3 runs from the conserved cysteine through the conserved F or W. A D gene is named only where the DNA matches it firmly. Only some rows state a clone size, as once, few, many or a class for expanded clones.

v_gene	abundance	j_gene	d_gene	CDR3nt	CDR3aa
TRBV5-4	-	TRBJ2-7	-	TGTGCCAGCAGCCCACGAGGGGGTCGATCCTACGAGCAGTACTTC	CASSPRGGRSYEQYF
TRBV5-1	few	TRBJ1-1	-	TGCGCCAGCAGCTCCTGGTCCTTCGGGGGGAACACTGAAGCTTTCTTT	CASSSWSFGGNTEAFF
TRBV7-2	few	TRBJ2-5	TRBD1	TGTGCCAGCAGCTTAGTCGTGGGACAGGGATTAAGGCAAGAGACCCAGTACTTC	CASSLVVGQGLRQETQYF
TRBV30	few	TRBJ2-2	-	TGTGCCCGGGGTGGGGCAGCGGGCAGCGGGGAGCTGTTTTTT	CARGGAAGSGELFF
TRBV7-9	-	TRBJ2-7	-	TGTGCCAGCAGCTTAGGGACAGCCTCCTACGAGCAGTACTTC	CASSLGTASYEQYF
TRBV27	-	TRBJ2-1	TRBD1	TGTGCCAGCAGTGCGACAGGGGGTTCTCCCCGGAACAATGAGCAGTTCTTC	CASSATGGSPRNNEQFF
TRBV19	few	TRBJ1-1	-	TGTGCCAGTAGTATGTCGACAAGACGTGAAGCTTTCTTT	CASSMSTRREAFF
TRBV7-3	few	TRBJ2-5	-	TGTGCCAGCAGCCCTTTCAGGGAAGAGACCCAGTACTTC	CASSPFREETQYF
TRBV7-9	-	TRBJ2-1	TRBD1	TGTGCCAGCAGCTTAGGTTTACGGACAGGGGGCACTAATGAGCAGTTCTTC	CASSLGLRTGGTNEQFF
TRBV5-1	few	TRBJ2-7	-	TGCGCCAGCAGCTTGAGTGTCCAGGGAAAAAACGAGCAGTACTTC	CASSLSVQGKNEQYF
TRBV19	-	TRBJ2-3	TRBD2	TGTGCCAGTAGCGCCCGAGCGGGAGGGCCGACAGATACGCAGTATTTT	CASSARAGGPTDTQYF
TRBV18	few	TRBJ1-1	TRBD1	TGTGCCAGCTCACCAAACAGGGGGTTCGCTGAAGCTTTCTTT	CASSPNRGFAEAFF
TRBV18	few	TRBJ2-6	TRBD1	TGTGCCAGCTCACCGTTTGAGGGGGCGGAGGCCAACGTCCTGACTTTC	CASSPFEGAEANVLTF
TRBV6-6	few	TRBJ2-1	-	TGTGCCAGCCTTCGGGATTTGGGCAATGAGCAGTTCTTC	CASLRDLGNEQFF
TRBV5-4	-	TRBJ2-4	TRBD2	TGTGCCAGCAGCTCTCCGGGACTAGCGGGAGAAGGGGGGAACATTCAGTACTTC	CASSSPGLAGEGGNIQYF
TRBV7-2	-	TRBJ2-7	-	TGTGCCAGCAGCTTAGCTCATACAGGGTATGAGCAGTACTTC	CASSLAHTGYEQYF
TRBV15	once	TRBJ1-2	TRBD1	TGTGCCACCAGCAGACAGGGGGCGCGCGGCTACACCTTC	CATSRQGARGYTF
TRBV18	-	TRBJ2-1	TRBD2	TGTGCCAGCTCACCGGTAGCGGGGCCAGGAAATGAGCAGTTCTTC	CASSPVAGPGNEQFF
TRBV11-2	few	TRBJ2-3	-	TGTGCCAGCGAGCGGGCGGGACCCACAGATACGCAGTATTTT	CASERAGPTDTQYF
TRBV7-2	-	TRBJ2-7	TRBD1	TGTGCCAGCAGCTTTAGACAGGGATACGAGCAGTACTTC	CASSFRQGYEQYF
TRBV30	few	TRBJ2-1	-	TGTGCCTGGACCGACCCAAAACAGGGATGGGGGCTAGCCTATGAGCAGTTCTTC	CAWTDPKQGWGLAYEQFF
TRBV7-2	few	TRBJ1-2	TRBD1	TGTGCCAGCAGCTTAGCTTGGGGGTCAGGGGGCTATGGCTACACCTTC	CASSLAWGSGGYGYTF
TRBV30	-	TRBJ2-3	-	TGTGCCTGGAGTGTACCGCGGACTACCACAGATACGCAGTATTTT	CAWSVPRTTTDTQYF
TRBV5-4	few	TRBJ1-2	-	TGTGCCAGCAGGGGGATCGTTACGGGGGACTATGGCTACACCTTC	CASRGIVTGDYGYTF
TRBV6-5	-	TRBJ2-1	-	TGTGCCAGCCGGGGAGCCAATGAGCAGTTCTTC	CASRGANEQFF
TRBV6-5	-	TRBJ1-2	-	TGTGCCAGCAGGGACAGAGACTATGGCTACACCTTC	CASRDRDYGYTF
TRBV19	few	TRBJ2-1	-	TGTGCCAGTAGTATTAACAGGGCCGATGAGCAGTTCTTC	CASSINRADEQFF
TRBV9	-	TRBJ1-4	TRBD1	TGTGCCAGCAGCGCCCGACAGGGGGGTAATGAAAAACTGTTTTTT	CASSARQGGNEKLFF
TRBV5-1	-	TRBJ1-3	-	TGCGCCAGCAGCTCCGGACAGCCTGGAAACACCATATATTTT	CASSSGQPGNTIYF
TRBV30	-	TRBJ2-5	TRBD2	TGTGCCTGGAGAAAGCGGGAGGGTTGGAAGGAGACCCAGTACTTC	CAWRKREGWKETQYF
TRBV2	-	TRBJ2-1	TRBD1	TGTGCCAGCAGTGAGATTTGGGGACAGGGGGGCAATGAGCAGTTCTTC	CASSEIWGQGGNEQFF
TRBV7-2	few	TRBJ2-1	TRBD1	TGTGCCAGCAGCTTAGACCGGGGACAGGGACAGTTCTTC	CASSLDRGQGQFF
TRBV5-1	-	TRBJ2-1	TRBD2	TGCGCCAGCAGCCGGACTAGCGGACCCTACAATGAGCAGTTCTTC	CASSRTSGPYNEQFF
TRBV30	-	TRBJ1-5	-	TGTGCCGGGGGGTCGGGCACCTATCAGCCCCAGCATTTT	CAGGSGTYQPQHF
TRBV18	-	TRBJ2-5	-	TGTGCCAGCTCGGCCTCGGGAGAGACCCAGTACTTC	CASSASGETQYF
TRBV7-9	-	TRBJ2-2	-	TGTGCCAGCAGCCGAGGGGGTACGAACACCGGGGAGCTGTTTTTT	CASSRGGTNTGELFF
TRBV13	-	TRBJ1-1	-	TGTGCCAGCAGCCCCCCCCTAGGACAAAGTCTCATGAACACTGAAGCTTTCTTT	CASSPPLGQSLMNTEAFF
TRBV6-1	-	TRBJ2-3	-	TGTGCCAGCAGAATCAGGACTGTCACAGATACGCAGTATTTT	CASRIRTVTDTQYF
TRBV27	-	TRBJ2-7	-	TGTGCCAGCAGTTTATCGGTAGCGGTAGACGAGCAGTACTTC	CASSLSVAVDEQYF
TRBV11-2	few	TRBJ2-1	TRBD2	TGTGCCACCGGGACTAGCCAGAGCTCCTACAATGAGCAGTTCTTC	CATGTSQSSYNEQFF
TRBV6-6	-	TRBJ1-2	-	TGTGCCAGCAGTTACGGGCAGGCGATGAACACTTATGGCTACACCTTC	CASSYGQAMNTYGYTF
TRBV19	few	TRBJ1-2	-	TGTGCCAGTAGCCCTGGGGGGTCCCCCGGGGGCTACACCTTC	CASSPGGSPGGYTF
TRBV18	few	TRBJ2-1	-	TGTGCCAGCTCAAACCTTGTTCGGGGCTCCTACAATGAGCAGTTCTTC	CASSNLVRGSYNEQFF
TRBV5-6	few	TRBJ2-1	TRBD2	TGTGCCAGCAGCTTTGGGACTAGCGGGAGTACTGAGCAGTTCTTC	CASSFGTSGSTEQFF
TRBV11-2	-	TRBJ2-7	-	TGTGCCAGCAGCGGGTCCGGACTTTACGAGCAGTACTTC	CASSGSGLYEQYF